These 29 T cell receptor beta chains share one sample of origin, sequenced in a study of cytomegalovirus exposure and HLA in healthy donors. A multiplex PCR was run with 60 Vbeta primers and 13 Jbeta primers. TCRdb's copy holds only in-frame clones and misses some; the assay was immunoSEQ multiplex PCR. The sample contains roughly 130,000 clones, 75% to 90% of which appear only once. Sequences were obtained from PBMCs. Source of these receptors: a man aged 40-49 years in good health and CMV-seronegative.

A single count supports this clone. This chain connects TRBV19 to TRBJ2-3, with D maybe TRBD2 (6 bases). Trimming stripped 6 bases from V and 0 bases from J, with 16 bases between. CDR1 LNHDA and CDR2 SQIVND come from the germline V gene (reference sequence). This CDR3 has 16 residues. CDR3 bases: TGTGCCAGTAGCCTGTCTCCGGGAGCAAGCACAGATACGCAGTATTTT. It specifies CASSLSPGASTDTQYF.

The V gene is TRBV25-1, the J gene TRBJ2-1; 7 bases are a match to TRBD1. The CDR3 contains 16 residues. Germline lookup yields CDR1 MGHDK and CDR2 SYGVNS. V lost 1 base to trimming and J lost 0 bases; unmatched junction nucleotides: 3. CDR3 protein: CASSELTGSSYNEQFF. The CDR3 nucleotides read TGTGCCAGCAGTGAATTGACAGGGAGCTCCTACAATGAGCAGTTCTTC.

This clone was counted once. CDR3 in amino acids: CATEETSGTDTQYF. For the CDR3, the DNA is TGTGCCACCGAAGAGACTAGCGGCACAGATACGCAGTATTTT. V usage is TRBV6-6 and J usage is TRBJ2-3, with 8 bases that match TRBD2. Germline lookup yields CDR1 MNHNY and CDR2 SVGAGI (reference sequence). V shed 10 bases and J 1 base; nucleotides not matched to a gene: 7. The CDR3 sequence is 14 residues long.

V and J are TRBV7-9 and TRBJ1-5; a weak D match, TRBD1 (5 bases). Germline V lookup: CDR1 SEHNR, CDR2 FQNEAQ (reference sequence). The CDR3 length is 14 residues. V was shortened by 1 base and J by 3 bases, with 7 bases between the two germline ends. CDR3 in amino acids: CASSLVGDNQPQHF. The CDR3 bases are TGTGCCAGCAGCTTAGTAGGGGACAATCAGCCCCAGCATTTT. The complete variable domain, with remaining parts taken from reference TRBV7-9 and TRBJ1-5, reads DTGVSQNPRHKITKRGQNVTFRCDPISEHNRLYWYRQTLGQGPEFLTYFQNEAQLEKSRLLSDRFSAERPKGSFSTLEIQRTEQGDSAMYLCASSLVGDNQPQHFGDGTRLSIL.

This clone was observed a handful of times. The CDR3 region is CASTQGGRLFF. The CDR3 nucleotides read TGTGCCAGCACCCAGGGGGGCAGGCTGTTCTTC. This chain connects TRBV6-5 to TRBJ2-1, with D possibly TRBD1 on 7 matching bases. This CDR3 contains 11 residues. Germline lookup yields CDR1 MNHEY and CDR2 SVGAGI. Trimming stripped 7 bases from V and 15 bases from J, with 16 bases between.

This clone has a handful of counts. V usage is TRBV27 and J usage is TRBJ1-5; 9 nucleotides match TRBD1. The CDR3 totals 13 residues. The ends lost 6 bases at V and 7 bases at J; junction bases unmatched: 4. In germline, CDR1 is MNHEY, CDR2 SMNVEV (reference sequence). CDR3 residues: CASRGQGRQPQHF. CDR3 bases: TGTGCCAGCAGGGGACAGGGCAGACAGCCCCAGCATTTT.

This clone appeared a single time. J is TRBJ2-7 and V is TRBV19; 7 bases fit TRBD2. The CDR3 loop spans 15 amino acids. Germline CDR1 and CDR2: LNHDA and SQIVND (reference sequence). J gave up 3 bases and V 4 bases, and 9 bases lay outside the gene matches. CDR3 region: CASSTGSGRLYEQYF. The CDR3 DNA is TGTGCCAGTAGTACGGGCTCCGGGAGGCTCTACGAGCAGTACTTC.

This clone came up a few times. This sequence joins TRBV15 and TRBJ2-5, with a possible D match to TRBD1 (7 bases). This CDR3 has 15 amino acids. The V gene's germline CDR1 is LNHNV and CDR2 YYDKDF (reference sequence). V lost 5 bases and J lost 1, with 14 bases in between. The CDR3: CATSAGGTAQETQYF. In DNA, the CDR3 is TGTGCCACCAGCGCTGGCGGGACAGCCCAAGAGACCCAGTACTTC.

This clone was picked up one time. The rearrangement joins TRBV27 to TRBJ2-5; perhaps TRBD1 as D (5 bases). Trimming stripped 0 bases from V and 5 bases from J, with 16 bases between. The CDR3 covers 16 residues. Germline loops: CDR1 MNHEY, CDR2 SMNVEV (reference sequence). The CDR3: CASSLSIWGTSETQYF. The CDR3 DNA sequence: TGTGCCAGCAGTTTATCGATTTGGGGCACCAGTGAGACCCAGTACTTC.

The V and J genes are TRBV27 and TRBJ1-2, with 9 bases that match TRBD1. This CDR3 spans 14 amino acids. Per germline, CDR1 MNHEY and CDR2 SMNVEV (reference sequence). V lost 2 bases and J lost 7; bases outside the gene matches: 5. In DNA, the CDR3 is TGTGCCAGCAGTTTAAACAGGGGGCTAAGTGGCTACACCTTC. Translating gives CASSLNRGLSGYTF.

V usage is TRBV6-6 and J usage is TRBJ2-7; a possible D gene is TRBD1 (5 bases). From germline, CDR1 is MNHNY and CDR2 SVGAGI (reference sequence). The CDR3 extends over 15 amino acids. The V end was cut by 0 bases, the J end by 1 base, with 10 bases between. The CDR3 DNA follows: TGTGCCAGCAGTTACTCGACACAGGATTCCTACGAGCAGTACTTC. Protein: CASSYSTQDSYEQYF.

V gene TRBV7-2 combines with J gene TRBJ2-7, with 12 bases identical to TRBD2. Germline CDR1 is SGHTA and CDR2 is FQGNSA. J was trimmed by 3 bases and V by 3 bases; bases with no gene match: 3. This CDR3 region has 15 residues. CDR3 coding DNA: TGTGCCAGCAGCTTTCTAGCGGGGGGGAACTACGAGCAGTACTTC. Translated, it gives CASSFLAGGNYEQYF.

V gene TRBV4-2 combines with J gene TRBJ2-5, with TRBD1 matching over 7 bases. Losses at the gene ends were 4 bases for V and 7 bases for J; bases not matched to a gene: 6. The CDR3 length is 13 residues. Germline lookup yields CDR1 LGHNA and CDR2 YNFKEQ. The CDR3 is CASSPDRVGTQYF. As DNA, the CDR3 is TGTGCCAGCAGCCCCGACAGGGTAGGGACCCAGTACTTC.

CDR3 region: CASDLQGGYEQYF. The CDR3 nucleotides are TGTGCCAGCGATTTACAGGGTGGGTACGAGCAGTACTTC. This sequence joins TRBV6-1 and TRBJ2-7, with D possibly matching TRBD1 (6 bases). V was trimmed by 8 bases and J by 4 bases, leaving 15 bases between them. Germline V gives CDR1 MNHNS, CDR2 SASEGT. This CDR3 has 13 residues.

This clone was detected only once. The chain employs TRBV6-1 and TRBJ1-4; D is unclear. Germline lookup yields CDR1 MNHNS and CDR2 SASEGT. The germline V and J ends were trimmed by 6 bases and 7 bases, with 12 bases remaining between them. CDR3 length equals 13 residues. In DNA form, the CDR3 reads TGTGCCAGCAGCCGGGGAGGCGGTGAAAAACTGTTTTTT. It translates to CASSRGGGEKLFF.

The chain recombines TRBV7-9 with TRBJ1-1; TRBD1 aligns across 8 bases. CDR1 SEHNR and CDR2 FQNEAQ come from the germline V gene (reference sequence). This CDR3 is 16 amino acids long. V gave up 2 bases and J gave up 3 bases; unmatched junction bases: 8. DNA of the CDR3: TGTGCCAGCAGCTTATTGCCCGGGACAGGTGACACTGAAGCTTTCTTT. Residues: CASSLLPGTGDTEAFF.

The V gene is TRBV2, the J gene TRBJ1-3, with TRBD1 identical over 8 bases. The V gene end was trimmed by 8 bases and the J gene end by 6 bases; junction bases not matched to a gene: 3. CDR1 is SNHLY, CDR2 FYNNEI, per germline. This CDR3 is 12 amino acids long. The CDR3 sequence: CASGQGQNTIYF. The CDR3 DNA sequence: TGTGCCAGCGGACAGGGACAAAACACCATATATTTT.

This rearrangement joins TRBV18 to TRBJ2-5; no firm D call. Germline assignment: CDR1 KGHSH and CDR2 LQKENI. This CDR3 comprises 13 residues. The V end lost 8 bases, the J end lost 1 base, and 11 bases lay between the germline ends. This CDR3 is CASLLGGQETQYF. The DNA of the CDR3 is TGTGCCAGCCTCCTAGGTGGCCAAGAGACCCAGTACTTC.

The chain carries TRBV5-1 and TRBJ2-5; 14 positions match TRBD2. J gave up 5 bases and V 4 bases, and 7 bases lay outside the gene matches. Germline CDR1 SGHRS, CDR2 YFSETQ. The CDR3 covers 16 residues. The CDR3 DNA follows: TGCGCCAGCAGCCCGACGACTAGCGGGGGGGTGGAGACCCAGTACTTC. Its protein is CASSPTTSGGVETQYF.

J is TRBJ1-3 and V is TRBV6-5, with D maybe TRBD1 (5 bases). Between the trimmed V and J ends, which lost 7 bases and 0 bases, there was a span of 7 bases. Germline V gene data show CDR1 as MNHEY and CDR2 as SVGAGI. The CDR3 has 13 residues. As DNA, the CDR3 is TGTGCCAGCACCGACAGCTCTGGAAACACCATATATTTT. Its protein product is CASTDSSGNTIYF.

The chain combines TRBV29-1 with TRBJ2-1; 8 bases line up with TRBD1. With V trimmed by 6 bases and J by 5 bases, 3 bases remained unmatched. Germline CDR1 is SQVTM and CDR2 is ANQGSEA. The CDR3 length is 12 residues. CDR3 in DNA: TGCAGCGTGGGACAGGCCGACAATGAGCAGTTCTTC. Protein: CSVGQADNEQFF.

The chain joins TRBV9 to TRBJ2-6, with TRBD2 as a possible D gene (5 bases). This CDR3 has 17 residues. V was shortened by 4 bases and J by 2 bases, with 16 bases between the two germline ends. The germline V gene has CDR1 SGDLS and CDR2 YYNGEE. The CDR3 sequence: CASSPLLESTGANVLTF. CDR3 DNA: TGTGCCAGCAGCCCTCTACTAGAGAGTACTGGGGCCAACGTCCTGACTTTC.

Here the CDR3 reads CASSPQAGGQTQYF. CDR3 nucleotide sequence: TGTGCCAGCAGCCCTCAGGCGGGAGGACAGACCCAGTACTTC. The rearrangement uses TRBV27 and TRBJ2-5, with 8 bases fitting TRBD2. The CDR3 is 14 residues long. After removal of 6 bases from V and 6 bases from J, the junction contained 9 bases not matched to a gene. In germline, CDR1 is MNHEY, CDR2 SMNVEV (reference sequence).

This clone was counted a single time. The J gene is TRBJ2-7, the V gene TRBV15, with D possibly TRBD1 on 6 matching bases. V lost 0 bases and J lost 2, with 20 bases in between. Germline V gives CDR1 LNHNV, CDR2 YYDKDF (reference sequence). There are 18 residues in the CDR3. The CDR3 reads CATSRDYVRGAETYEQYF. CDR3 coding DNA: TGTGCCACCAGCAGAGATTACGTCAGGGGTGCCGAGACCTACGAGCAGTACTTC.

This chain links TRBV2 with TRBJ2-1, with 11 nucleotides matching TRBD1. Losses at the gene ends were 6 bases for V and 3 bases for J; bases not matched to a gene: 1. Germline-derived CDR1 and CDR2 are SNHLY and FYNNEI. The CDR3 is 14 residues long. The CDR3 loop is CASRDRGHYNEQFF. CDR3 DNA: TGTGCCAGCAGGGACAGGGGGCACTACAATGAGCAGTTCTTC. Together with reference TRBV2 and TRBJ2-1, the CDR3 gives the full variable domain: EPEVTQTPSHQVTQMGQEVILRCVPISNHLYFYWYRQILGQKVEFLVSFYNNEISEKSEIFDDQFSVERPDGSNFTLKIRSTKLEDSAMYFCASRDRGHYNEQFFGPGTRLTVL.

J is TRBJ1-5 and V is TRBV30; 11 bases map to TRBD1. The CDR3 loop spans 13 amino acids. V lost 8 bases and J lost 6; bases outside the gene matches: 6. Germline V gene data show CDR1 as GTSNPN and CDR2 as SVGIG (reference sequence). The CDR3 nucleotides are TGTGCCGCTTCCGGGACAGGGGGTCAGCCCCAGCATTTT. Translating it yields CAASGTGGQPQHF.

The rearrangement links TRBV28 to TRBJ1-4; 7 bases fit TRBD1. Germline values: CDR1 MDHEN, CDR2 SYDVKM. The ends lost 7 bases at V and 6 bases at J; junction bases unmatched: 11. The length of the CDR3 is 15 residues. The CDR3 loop reads CASTPQGQGDEKLFF. The CDR3 DNA reads as TGTGCCAGCACCCCGCAGGGGCAGGGGGATGAAAAACTGTTTTTT. Using reference TRBV28 and TRBJ1-4 for the parts outside the CDR3, the full variable domain is DVKVTQSSRYLVKRTGEKVFLECVQDMDHENMFWYRQDPGLGLRLIYFSYDVKMKEKGDIPEGYSVSREKKERFSLILESASTNQTSMYLCASTPQGQGDEKLFFGSGTQLSVL.

The DNA for the CDR3 is TGTGCCAGCAGCCCAGCTGACAGGGGGGTCGACGAGCAGTACTTC. Protein: CASSPADRGVDEQYF. This chain links TRBV5-6 with TRBJ2-7, with 9 bases matching TRBD1. After removal of 4 bases from V and 5 bases from J, the junction contained 10 bases not matched to a gene. The V gene's germline CDR1 is SGHDT and CDR2 YYEEEE. This CDR3 is built from 15 residues.

The chain couples TRBV7-2 to TRBJ2-5, with 8 bases that match TRBD2. Germline V gene lookup returns CDR1 SGHTA and CDR2 FQGNSA. This CDR3 spans 14 amino acids. V trimming: 5 bases; J trimming: 5 bases; junction bases outside the gene matches: 7. The CDR3 region is CASSRSPSGETQYF. DNA of the CDR3: TGTGCCAGCAGCCGGTCACCTAGCGGGGAGACCCAGTACTTC.